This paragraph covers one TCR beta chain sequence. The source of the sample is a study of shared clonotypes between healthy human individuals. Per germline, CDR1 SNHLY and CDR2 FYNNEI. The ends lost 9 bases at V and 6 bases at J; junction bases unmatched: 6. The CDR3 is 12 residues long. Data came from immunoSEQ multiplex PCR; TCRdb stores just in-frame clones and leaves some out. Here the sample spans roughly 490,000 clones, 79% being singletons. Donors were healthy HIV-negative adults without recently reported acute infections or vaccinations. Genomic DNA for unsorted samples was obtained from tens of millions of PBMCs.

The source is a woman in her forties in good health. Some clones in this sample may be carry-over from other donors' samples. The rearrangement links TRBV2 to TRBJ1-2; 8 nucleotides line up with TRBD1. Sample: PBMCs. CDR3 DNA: TGTGCCAGTAGTTACAGGGGGGATGGCTACACCTTC. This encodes CASSYRGDGYTF.